The entry below describes one T cell receptor beta chain. Repertoires were generated with immunoSEQ multiplex PCR, while TCRdb's copy carries only in-frame clones and drops some. The repertoire includes about 140,000 clones, around 87% of them detected once, and 11% sits in the top ten. Germline CDR1 LNHDA, CDR2 SQIVND (reference sequence). The CDR3 is 15 residues long. The ends were cut back, 5 bases at V and 1 base at J, with 14 bases in the middle. This sample was taken from a study of blood T cell repertoires in COVID-19. The clonotype comes from a man aged 55 to 70 who had recovered from COVID-19. Input material: PBMCs or T cells enriched from blood (not recorded which). J is TRBJ1-1 and V is TRBV19, with D possibly matching TRBD1 (5 bases). This chain's CDR3 is CASSGRQRSNTEAFF. CDR3 bases: TGTGCCAGTAGTGGACGACAGCGCTCGAACACTGAAGCTTTCTTT.